The T cell receptor (beta chain) described here comes from a study of cytomegalovirus exposure and HLA in healthy donors. Study observations and caveats: An apparent linkage of common viral pathogens to several of the most significant clusters emerged in a later analysis.

The primer mix had 60 Vbeta and 13 Jbeta primers. Generated by immunoSEQ multiplex PCR, the TCRdb table keeps only in-frame clones and is missing some. The table lists 99,000 or so clones, around 74% of them singletons. This clone was seen a few times. Its antigen is undetermined. The CDR3 has 20 amino acids. V was pared by 2 bases and J by 1 base, with 15 bases of the junction left unmatched. From germline, CDR1 is SGHNT and CDR2 YENEEA. This chain links TRBV11-3 with TRBJ2-7; 12 positions match TRBD2. The sequence derives from a woman aged 35 to 49 in good health and CMV-seropositive. The sequencing sample was made of PBMCs. In DNA form, the CDR3 reads TGTGCCAGCAGCTTAAAGGTGGGTAGACTAGCGGGAGTGGGGTCCTACGAGCAGTACTTC. Its protein is CASSLKVGRLAGVGSYEQYF.